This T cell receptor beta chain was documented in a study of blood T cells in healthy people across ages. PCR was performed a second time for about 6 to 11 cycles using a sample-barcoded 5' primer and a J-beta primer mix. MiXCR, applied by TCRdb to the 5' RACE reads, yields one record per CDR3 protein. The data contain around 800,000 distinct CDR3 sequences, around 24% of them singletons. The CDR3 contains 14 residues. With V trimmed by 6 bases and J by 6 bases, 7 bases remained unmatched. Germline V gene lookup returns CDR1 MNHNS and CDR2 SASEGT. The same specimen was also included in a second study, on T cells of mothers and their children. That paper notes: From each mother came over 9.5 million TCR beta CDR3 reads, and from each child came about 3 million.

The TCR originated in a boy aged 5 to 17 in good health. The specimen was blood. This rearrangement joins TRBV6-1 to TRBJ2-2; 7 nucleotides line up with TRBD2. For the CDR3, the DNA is TGTGCCAGCAGGACTTCGGGGAGGGCCGGGGAGCTGTTTTTT. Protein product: CASRTSGRAGELFF.